This T cell receptor beta chain was sequenced during a study of blood T cell repertoires in COVID-19. Background on the study: The study drew acute and convalescent COVID-19 samples from the United States, Italy and Spain.

How the authors handled the data: Quantification of nucleated cells was approximated via reference gene primer amplification. Assay: immunoSEQ multiplex PCR; the TCRdb copy retains only in-frame clones and omits some. V, J and clone size were drawn from that table, and D and trimming were deduced from the DNA. Of under 250,000 clones listed, over 75% are singletons. Germline assignment: CDR1 ENHRY and CDR2 SYGVKD. This CDR3 comprises 13 residues. V lost 6 bases, J lost 1 base, and 9 bases lay in between. Individuals aged roughly 18 to 95 years were recruited from approximately 24 US areas. Assignments of participants to cohorts depended upon their own reported clinical history.

This receptor was identified in a woman between 50 and 59 years old with acute COVID-19. V and J are TRBV10-3 and TRBJ1-1; D not certain. Sequencing was performed on PBMCs or T cells enriched from blood (not recorded which). The CDR3 loop is CAIRVRENTEAFF. CDR3 DNA: TGTGCCATCAGGGTCCGGGAGAACACTGAAGCTTTCTTT.